The 2 T cell receptor beta chains presented below share a single source sample, sequenced in a study of cytomegalovirus exposure and HLA in healthy donors. Researchers ran the PCR with 60 Vbeta and 13 Jbeta primers. Assay: immunoSEQ multiplex PCR; the TCRdb copy retains only in-frame clones and omits some. The sample carries approximately 150,000 clones, approximately 80% recorded once. Sequenced sample: PBMCs. The receptors come from a man aged 40-50 years in good health and CMV-seronegative.

The rearrangement links TRBV19 to TRBJ2-5, with TRBD2 identical over 8 bases. CDR3 length equals 15 residues. CDR1 and CDR2 from the germline V gene are LNHDA and SQIVND (reference sequence). The V and J ends lost 5 bases and 2 bases, in that order; junction bases with no gene match: 7. The CDR3 DNA reads as TGTGCCAGTAGTCCGGGGACTAGATGGCAAGAGACCCAGTACTTC. Protein product: CASSPGTRWQETQYF.

The genes are TRBV5-6 and TRBJ2-5; unclear D gene. The CDR3 totals 14 residues. Looked up from germline, CDR1 is SGHDT and CDR2 is YYEEEE. With 2 bases removed from V and 4 bases from J, the gap between germline ends came to 12 bases. In DNA, the CDR3 is TGTGCCAGCAGCTTCCGGGTTTTCAGAGAGACCCAGTACTTC. Its translation is CASSFRVFRETQYF.